The 5 T cell receptor beta chains given below trace back to one sample, sequenced in a study of molecular identifiers for immune sequencing clone quantification. TCRdb analysed the PCR reads with MiXCR anew, one entry per CDR3 protein. The repertoire has 550,000 to 750,000 distinct CDR3 sequences, nearly 20% of them found once; the top ten carry 0.7% to 1%. Sample: naive CD8+ T cells from blood, with Jurkat cell RNA spiked in. Indicated subset: FACS-sorted CD8+CD4-CCR7+CD45RA+ naive T cells. These receptors all come from a human donor in good health. Some libraries in this study had Jurkat cell RNA spiked in.

As regards this clonotype: It may be a read error: a sequence one base away is much more abundant. The CDR3 DNA reads TGCAGTGCTCGGGCCCTGACCAACACTGAAGCTTTCTTT. Translating gives CSARALTNTEAFF. This chain uses TRBV20-1 with TRBJ1-1; D is ambiguous. This CDR3 has 13 amino acids. Germline CDR1 reads DFQATT; CDR2 reads SNEGSKA (reference sequence). Trimming pared 5 bases from V and 2 bases from J, leaving 12 bases between.

V and J are TRBV11-3 and TRBJ2-1; weak D call: TRBD2 (5 bases). The CDR3 totals 18 residues. The germline V gene encodes CDR1 SGHNT and CDR2 YENEEA. V was trimmed by 0 bases and J by 9 bases, leaving 24 bases between them. The CDR3 sequence: CASSLDSSGSLVPGEQFF. The CDR3 DNA is TGTGCCAGCAGCTTAGACTCCAGCGGTAGTTTAGTGCCTGGTGAGCAGTTCTTC.

In this sample, this clonotype turned up many times. V gene TRBV11-3 combines with J gene TRBJ2-1; D call uncertain. The CDR3 contains 14 residues. V was trimmed by 2 bases and J by 4 bases, leaving 9 bases between them. CDR1 and CDR2 from the germline V gene are SGHNT and YENEEA. CDR3: CASSLLGLYNEQFF. CDR3 coding DNA: TGTGCCAGCAGCTTACTGGGTCTTTACAATGAGCAGTTCTTC.

This clonotype was counted ten times or more. The chain couples TRBV20-1 to TRBJ2-1; weak D call: TRBD2 (6 bases). This CDR3 comprises 17 residues. CDR1 is DFQATT, CDR2 SNEGSKA, per germline (reference sequence). V was shortened by 3 bases and J by 1 base, with 19 bases between the two germline ends. The CDR3 loop reads CSARSSRAGPSYNEQFF. The CDR3 DNA sequence: TGCAGTGCTAGGTCCTCTCGGGCGGGGCCGTCCTACAATGAGCAGTTCTTC.

This clonotype was found many times. The gene calls are TRBV27 and TRBJ2-4; a possible D gene is TRBD1 (6 bases). Trimming shortened V by 4 bases and J by 9 bases, and 19 bases separated the two germline ends. The germline gives CDR1 MNHEY, CDR2 SMNVEV (reference sequence). This CDR3 region has 15 residues. The CDR3 reads CASSSSPTGHSIQYF. For the CDR3, the DNA is TGTGCCAGCAGTTCCTCCCCTACAGGGCATAGCATTCAGTACTTC.